This T cell receptor beta chain was identified during a study of T cell clones after liver transplantation. TCRdb's copy holds only in-frame clones and misses some; the assay was immunoSEQ multiplex PCR. Counted here are under 20,000 clones, roughly nine tenths occurring once; the ten biggest clones make up around 13%. Germline-derived CDR1 and CDR2 are MNHEY and SMNVEV (reference sequence). With 6 bases clipped from V and 8 bases from J, the junction kept 8 bases outside the gene matches. There are 14 residues in the CDR3. The TCR comes from a human patient who received a liver transplant. The graft donor may account for some of the T cells. The chain joins TRBV27 to TRBJ2-1; 9 bases line up with TRBD2. Specimen: CD8+ T cells from blood, collected 46 months after liver transplant. CDR3: CASSPGTSIYEQFF. In DNA form, the CDR3 reads TGTGCCAGCAGCCCTGGGACTAGCATCTATGAGCAGTTCTTC.